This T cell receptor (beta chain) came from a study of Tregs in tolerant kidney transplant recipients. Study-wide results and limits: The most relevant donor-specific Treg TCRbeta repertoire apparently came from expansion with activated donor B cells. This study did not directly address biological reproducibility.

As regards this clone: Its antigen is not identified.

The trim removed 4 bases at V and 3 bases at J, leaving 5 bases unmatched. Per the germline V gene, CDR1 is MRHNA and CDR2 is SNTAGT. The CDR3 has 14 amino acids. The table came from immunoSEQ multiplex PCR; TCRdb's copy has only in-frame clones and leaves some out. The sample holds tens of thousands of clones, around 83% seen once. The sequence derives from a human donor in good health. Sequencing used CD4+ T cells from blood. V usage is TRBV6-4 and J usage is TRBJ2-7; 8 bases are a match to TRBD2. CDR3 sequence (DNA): TGTGCCAGCAGTGTATTTGCGGGGGGCTACGAGCAGTACTTC. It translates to CASSVFAGGYEQYF.